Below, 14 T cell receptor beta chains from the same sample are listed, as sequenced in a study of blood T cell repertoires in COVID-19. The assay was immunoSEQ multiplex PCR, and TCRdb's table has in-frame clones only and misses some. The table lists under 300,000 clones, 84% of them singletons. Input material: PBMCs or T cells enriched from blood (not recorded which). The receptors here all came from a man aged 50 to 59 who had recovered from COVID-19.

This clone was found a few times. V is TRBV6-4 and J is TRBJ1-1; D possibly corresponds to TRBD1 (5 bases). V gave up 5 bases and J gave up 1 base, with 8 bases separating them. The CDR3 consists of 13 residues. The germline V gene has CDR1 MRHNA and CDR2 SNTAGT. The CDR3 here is CASSNQGNTEAFF. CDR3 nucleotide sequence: TGTGCCAGCAGTAACCAGGGGAACACTGAAGCTTTCTTT.

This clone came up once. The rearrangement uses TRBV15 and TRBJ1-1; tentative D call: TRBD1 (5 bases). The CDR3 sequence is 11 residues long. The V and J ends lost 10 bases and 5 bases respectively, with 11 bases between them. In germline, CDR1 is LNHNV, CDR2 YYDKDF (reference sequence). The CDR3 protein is CANPKGTEAFF. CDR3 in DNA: TGTGCCAATCCGAAGGGGACTGAAGCTTTCTTT.

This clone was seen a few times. The CDR3 loop reads CASSPTTGDGYTF. The CDR3, as DNA: TGTGCCAGCAGCCCAACGACAGGGGATGGCTACACCTTC. The chain couples TRBV7-3 to TRBJ1-2, with TRBD1 matching over 8 bases. V gave up 5 bases and J gave up 6 bases; unmatched junction bases: 5. Germline-derived CDR1 and CDR2 are SGHTA and FQGTGA. This CDR3 comprises 13 residues.

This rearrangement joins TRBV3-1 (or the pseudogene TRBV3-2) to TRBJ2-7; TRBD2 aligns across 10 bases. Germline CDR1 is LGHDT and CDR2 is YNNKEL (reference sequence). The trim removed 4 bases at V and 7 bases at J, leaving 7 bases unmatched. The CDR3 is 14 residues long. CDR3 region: CASSPTAGGLEQYF. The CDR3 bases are TGTGCCAGCAGCCCTACAGCGGGAGGGCTTGAGCAGTACTTC.

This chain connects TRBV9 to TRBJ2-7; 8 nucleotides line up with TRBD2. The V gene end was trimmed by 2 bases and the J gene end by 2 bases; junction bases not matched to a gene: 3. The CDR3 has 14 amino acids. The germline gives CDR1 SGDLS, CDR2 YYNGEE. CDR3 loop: CASSVTSGTYEQYF. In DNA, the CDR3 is TGTGCCAGCAGCGTTACTAGCGGAACCTACGAGCAGTACTTC.

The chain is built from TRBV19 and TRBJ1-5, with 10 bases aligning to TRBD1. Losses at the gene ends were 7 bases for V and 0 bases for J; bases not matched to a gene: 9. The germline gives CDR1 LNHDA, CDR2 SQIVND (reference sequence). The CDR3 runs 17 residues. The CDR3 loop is CASISGQGVYSNQPQHF. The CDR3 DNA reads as TGTGCCAGTATTTCCGGACAGGGGGTATATAGCAATCAGCCCCAGCATTTT. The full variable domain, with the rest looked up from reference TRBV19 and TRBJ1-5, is DGGITQSPKYLFRKEGQNVTLSCEQNLNHDAMYWYRQDPGQGLRLIYYSQIVNDFQKGDIAEGYSVSREKKESFPLTVTSAQKNPTAFYLCASISGQGVYSNQPQHFGDGTRLSIL.

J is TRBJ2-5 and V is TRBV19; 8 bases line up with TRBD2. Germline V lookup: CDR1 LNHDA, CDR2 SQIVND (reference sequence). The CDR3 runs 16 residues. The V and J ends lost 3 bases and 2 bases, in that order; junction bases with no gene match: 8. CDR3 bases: TGTGCCAGTAGTATCGCGGCTAGCGGGCCGCAAGAGACCCAGTACTTC. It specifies CASSIAASGPQETQYF.

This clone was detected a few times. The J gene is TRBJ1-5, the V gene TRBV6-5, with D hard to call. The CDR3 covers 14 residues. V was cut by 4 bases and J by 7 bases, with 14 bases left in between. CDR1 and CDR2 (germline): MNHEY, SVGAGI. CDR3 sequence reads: CASSWRGVAQPQHF. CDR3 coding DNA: TGTGCCAGCAGTTGGCGCGGAGTGGCCCAGCCCCAGCATTTT.

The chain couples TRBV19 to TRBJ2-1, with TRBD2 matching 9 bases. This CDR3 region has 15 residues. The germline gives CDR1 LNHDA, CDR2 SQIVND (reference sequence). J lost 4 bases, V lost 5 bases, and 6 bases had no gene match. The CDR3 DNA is TGTGCCAGTAGTGCGTTTAGCGGGGGATACAATGAGCAGTTCTTC. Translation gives CASSAFSGGYNEQFF.

In DNA form, the CDR3 reads TGCGCCAGCAGCTTGAAAACGGCCCCGGGGGATACGCAGTATTTT. It codes for CASSLKTAPGDTQYF. The V call is TRBV5-1, the J call TRBJ2-3; a possible D gene is TRBD2 (5 bases). Deletions cut 1 base from V and 6 bases from J, with 15 bases between. Germline lookup yields CDR1 SGHRS and CDR2 YFSETQ. The CDR3 spans 15 residues.

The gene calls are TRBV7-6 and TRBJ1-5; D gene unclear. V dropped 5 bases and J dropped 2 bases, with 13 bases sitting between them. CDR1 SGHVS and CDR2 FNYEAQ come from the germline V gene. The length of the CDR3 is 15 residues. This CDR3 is CASSPASGRNQPQHF. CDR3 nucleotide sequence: TGTGCCAGCAGCCCCGCATCGGGTCGCAATCAGCCCCAGCATTTT.

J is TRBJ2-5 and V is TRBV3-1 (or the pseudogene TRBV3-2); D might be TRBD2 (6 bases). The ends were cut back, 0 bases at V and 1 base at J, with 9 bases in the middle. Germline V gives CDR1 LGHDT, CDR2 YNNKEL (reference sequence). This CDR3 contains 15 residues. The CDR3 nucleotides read TGTGCCAGCAGCCAAGACGTGGGACTCCAAGAGACCCAGTACTTC. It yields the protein CASSQDVGLQETQYF.

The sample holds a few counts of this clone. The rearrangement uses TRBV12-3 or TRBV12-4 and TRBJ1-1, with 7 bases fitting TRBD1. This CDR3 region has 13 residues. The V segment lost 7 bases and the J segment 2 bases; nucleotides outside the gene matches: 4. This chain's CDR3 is CASTRTGNTEAFF. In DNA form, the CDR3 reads TGTGCCAGCACCCGGACAGGCAACACTGAAGCTTTCTTT.

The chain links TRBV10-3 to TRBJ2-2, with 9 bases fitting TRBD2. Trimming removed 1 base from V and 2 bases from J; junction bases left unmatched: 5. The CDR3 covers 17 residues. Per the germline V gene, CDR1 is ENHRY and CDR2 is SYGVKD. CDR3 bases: TGTGCCATCAGTGAGTTTACTAGCGGGTCCAACACCGGGGAGCTGTTTTTT. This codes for CAISEFTSGSNTGELFF.